This T cell receptor beta chain was documented in a study of shared clonotypes between healthy human individuals. Study conclusions and caveats: Incompleteness in sorted-subset sequencing, despite large depth, was shown by rarefaction. Naive subsets usually exceeded memory subsets in estimated richness.

As processed by the authors: Sequence data from immunoSEQ were junction-only and lacked quality scores; consequently, filtering differed. Here immunoSEQ multiplex PCR was the method, and the copy in TCRdb shows in-frame clones only, minus some. V and J calls and clone size are as listed in that table; D and trimming were resolved from the DNA. The sample includes 450,000 to 700,000 clones, 95% to 96% of them seen just once. J was trimmed by 5 bases and V by 3 bases; bases with no gene match: 5. Germline assignment: CDR1 LNHDA and CDR2 SQIVND (reference sequence). The CDR3 consists of 15 residues. Naive-designated CD8 cells lacked CD45RO, were positively enriched for CCR7, and omitted terminally differentiated effector memory CD45RA+ cells. Comment on this clone: Its antigen is currently unknown.

The chain carries TRBV19 and TRBJ1-2; 11 nucleotides match TRBD1. This TCR was recovered from a woman aged 25 to 39 in good health. The sample comprised naive CD8+ T cells sorted from blood. The DNA for the CDR3 is TGTGCCAGTAGTATCGGACAGGGGGCACATTATGGCTACACCTTC. Translated: CASSIGQGAHYGYTF.